The 27 T cell receptor beta chains in this list originate from one sample, sequenced in a study of T-cell reconstitution after alpha-beta-depleted transplantation in children. Preparation of the TCRbeta library was carried out with unique molecular identifiers. TCRdb re-called the PCR reads with MiXCR, one entry per CDR3 protein. The data hold under 300,000 distinct CDR3 sequences, with 11% observed a single time. Here the sequenced sample was peripheral blood, taken 180 days after TCRalphabeta/CD19-depleted stem cell transplant. These receptor sequences come from a male patient between 2 and 15 years old who had a stem cell transplant for chronic granulomatous disease, so the T cells may come from the graft donor.

This clonotype was observed at least ten times. J is TRBJ2-1 and V is TRBV27; D ambiguous. The CDR3 loop spans 15 amino acids. CDR1 is MNHEY and CDR2 is SMNVEV in the germline V gene (reference sequence). Trimming took off 5 bases at V and 2 bases at J, with 13 bases between the two ends. The CDR3 loop reads CASSPWSGTYNEQFF. The CDR3, as DNA: TGTGCCAGCAGTCCTTGGAGTGGGACCTACAATGAGCAGTTCTTC.

Ten or more counts support this clonotype. V usage is TRBV20-1 and J usage is TRBJ2-3, with D unresolved. CDR3 length: 11 residues. Germline V gene data show CDR1 as DFQATT and CDR2 as SNEGSKA (reference sequence). V shed 0 bases and J shed 5 bases, with 3 bases lying between them. In DNA, the CDR3 is TGCAGTGCTAGAGAAGTAGATACGCAGTATTTT. Protein: CSAREVDTQYF.

The V gene is TRBV28, the J gene TRBJ1-1; 11 bases fit TRBD1. This CDR3 has 16 amino acids. After removal of 10 bases from V and 2 bases from J, the junction contained 12 bases not matched to a gene. The germline CDR1 and CDR2 sequences are MDHEN and SYDVKM. CDR3: CANTPGQGAGNTEAFF. The CDR3 DNA reads TGTGCCAACACCCCCGGACAGGGGGCAGGTAACACTGAAGCTTTCTTT.

Ten or more counts support this clonotype. This rearrangement joins TRBV11-3 to TRBJ2-2, with D possibly called TRBD1 or TRBD2 (5 bases each). CDR3 size: 16 residues. Per the germline V gene, CDR1 is SGHNT and CDR2 is YENEEA. Trimming shortened V by 1 base and J by 3 bases, and 12 bases separated the two germline ends. The CDR3 DNA reads TGTGCCAGCAGCTTAGGAGACAGAGGGGACACCGGGGAGCTGTTTTTT. It translates to CASSLGDRGDTGELFF.

This clonotype has at least ten counts. The rearrangement joins TRBV7-9 to TRBJ2-3; 7 positions match TRBD2. The CDR3 covers 15 residues. With V trimmed by 6 bases and J by 6 bases, 12 bases remained unmatched. Germline V gene lookup returns CDR1 SEHNR and CDR2 FQNEAQ (reference sequence). The CDR3 nucleotides are TGTGCCAGCAGGGGGGACTACCTCAACTTGGATACGCAGTATTTT. Amino acids: CASRGDYLNLDTQYF.

This clonotype has a count of ten or more. This chain joins TRBV20-1 and TRBJ2-3, with 13 bases fitting TRBD2. The CDR3 is 16 amino acids. CDR1 DFQATT and CDR2 SNEGSKA come from the germline V gene (reference sequence). J lost 2 bases, V lost 3 bases, and 5 bases had no gene match. The CDR3 DNA follows: TGCAGTGCTAGCCTACTAGCGGGGGGGCCCACAGATACGCAGTATTTT. It translates to CSASLLAGGPTDTQYF.

This clonotype has a count of ten or more. The chain couples TRBV5-4 to TRBJ2-3; TRBD1 matches at 8 bases. Germline CDR1 and CDR2: SGHNT and YYREEE (reference sequence). V shed 6 bases and J 3 bases; nucleotides not matched to a gene: 6. CDR3 size: 14 residues. The CDR3 DNA reads as TGTGCCAGCACCCAGGGACAGGTTACAGATACGCAGTATTTT. Protein sequence: CASTQGQVTDTQYF.

This clonotype was seen ten or more times. This sequence joins TRBV3-1 and TRBJ2-3; D gene ambiguous. Trimming removed 0 bases from V and 5 bases from J, with 12 bases in between. Germline V gene data show CDR1 as LGHDT and CDR2 as YNNKEL (reference sequence). The CDR3 has 15 amino acids. CDR3 in amino acids: CASSQDPRSGDTQYF. For the CDR3, the DNA is TGTGCCAGCAGCCAAGATCCGAGGTCGGGAGATACGCAGTATTTT.

This clonotype was detected many times. The chain recombines TRBV11-2 with TRBJ2-1, with TRBD2 matching over 8 bases. V shed 1 base and J 2 bases; nucleotides not matched to a gene: 7. The CDR3 loop spans 17 amino acids. The germline V gene has CDR1 SGHAT and CDR2 FQNNGV. The CDR3 here is CASSLAPSGYPYNEQFF. DNA of the CDR3: TGTGCCAGCAGCTTAGCCCCTAGCGGGTACCCCTACAATGAGCAGTTCTTC.

This clonotype showed up many times. The rearrangement joins TRBV5-1 to TRBJ2-3; TRBD1 is a possible D gene (6 bases). V lost 2 bases and J lost 2, with 15 bases in between. The CDR3 has 16 amino acids. Germline assignment: CDR1 SGHRS and CDR2 YFSETQ. CDR3 loop: CASSLPGQTHTDTQYF. The CDR3 DNA is TGCGCCAGCAGCTTACCCGGACAGACACACACAGATACGCAGTATTTT.

This clonotype was counted many times. The chain employs TRBV5-5 and TRBJ2-7; D remains ambiguous. V lost 1 base and J lost 2, with 10 bases in between. The germline V gene encodes CDR1 SGHKS and CDR2 YYEKEE (reference sequence). This CDR3 has 14 amino acids. CDR3 region: CASSLFPDTYEQYF. The DNA of the CDR3 is TGTGCCAGCAGCTTGTTCCCTGACACCTACGAGCAGTACTTC.

This clonotype has a count of ten or more. V and J are TRBV2 and TRBJ2-7, with a tentative D call TRBD1 (6 bases). The CDR3 consists of 11 residues. Looked up from germline, CDR1 is SNHLY and CDR2 is FYNNEI. The germline V and J ends were trimmed by 8 bases and 2 bases, with 7 bases remaining between them. The CDR3 DNA reads TGTGCCAGCTACAGGGCCTACGAGCAGTACTTC. It codes for CASYRAYEQYF.

With regard to this clonotype: This may arise from a read error, as a much more abundant clone is one base away. This sequence joins TRBV7-9 and TRBJ1-5; 8 positions match TRBD1. The trim removed 5 bases at V and 7 bases at J, leaving 7 bases unmatched. CDR3 length equals 14 residues. Per germline, CDR1 SEHNR and CDR2 FQNEAQ (reference sequence). This CDR3 is CASSTGQVKQPQHF. CDR3 coding DNA: TGTGCCAGCAGCACGGGACAGGTCAAGCAGCCCCAGCATTTT.

In its sample, this clonotype was seen many times. The chain employs TRBV28 and TRBJ2-7, with D unresolved. Looked up from germline, CDR1 is MDHEN and CDR2 is SYDVKM. The CDR3 has 14 amino acids. V was clipped by 3 bases and J by 6 bases, with 15 bases between them. The CDR3 spells CASSFYITSCEQYF. The CDR3 coding sequence is TGTGCCAGCAGTTTTTACATCACCAGCTGCGAGCAGTACTTC.

Regarding this clonotype: Just one base apart from a much larger clone, this may be a read error. The conserved phenylalanine or tryptophan normally closing the CDR3 is absent here, so this likely arose from a read error. V usage is TRBV9 and J usage is TRBJ2-3; no firm D call. Germline-derived CDR1 and CDR2 are SGDLS and YYNGEE. This CDR3 region has 15 residues. With 3 bases removed from V and 1 base from J, the gap between germline ends came to 12 bases. The CDR3 sequence is CASSAPGPGTDTQYY. CDR3 nucleotides: TGTGCCAGCAGCGCACCAGGTCCGGGCACAGATACGCAGTATTAT.

This clonotype was observed at least ten times. V gene TRBV29-1 combines with J gene TRBJ2-2; the D gene could be TRBD1 or TRBD2 (7 bases each). The germline V gene encodes CDR1 SQVTM and CDR2 ANQGSEA. This CDR3 is 14 amino acids long. V was trimmed by 7 bases and J by 4 bases, leaving 16 bases between them. The CDR3 DNA is TGCAGCGCCAGGGGGGGGACGGGCACCGGGGAGCTGTTTTTT. It specifies CSARGGTGTGELFF.

This clonotype came up once. Possible read error: a much larger clone is one base away. The chain links TRBV28 to TRBJ2-2; weak D call: TRBD2 (5 bases). This CDR3 region has 16 residues. Per germline, CDR1 MDHEN and CDR2 SYDVKM. V was cut by 5 bases and J by 5 bases, with 18 bases left in between. This CDR3 is CASSQMTGIGTGELFF. The CDR3, as DNA: TGTGCCAGCAGTCAAATGACGGGGATTGGAACCGGGGAGCTGTTTTTT. Combining the CDR3 with reference TRBV28 and TRBJ2-2 gives the whole variable domain DVKVTQSSRYLVKRTGEKVFLECVQDMDHENMFWYRQDPGLGLRLIYFSYDVKMKEKGDIPEGYSVSREKKERFSLILESASTNQTSMYLCASSQMTGIGTGELFFGEGSRLTVL.

This clonotype was picked up many times. The chain has TRBV4-3 and TRBJ2-5; D is perhaps TRBD1 (6 bases). V gave up 1 base and J gave up 1 base, with 7 bases separating them. In germline, CDR1 is LGHNA, CDR2 YSLEER. The CDR3 covers 14 residues. DNA of the CDR3: TGCGCCAGCAGCCAAGCCAGGGGCCAAGAGACCCAGTACTTC. Amino acids: CASSQARGQETQYF.

This clonotype was seen more than once but under ten times. The chain is built from TRBV9 and TRBJ1-2; 7 bases agree with TRBD1. Germline V gene lookup returns CDR1 SGDLS and CDR2 YYNGEE. The CDR3 sequence is 12 residues long. With V trimmed by 3 bases and J by 7 bases, 3 bases remained unmatched. The CDR3 here is CASSAGTVGYTF. Here the CDR3 DNA reads TGTGCCAGCAGCGCCGGGACAGTTGGCTACACCTTC.

This clonotype was seen repeatedly, ten times or more. The chain uses TRBV29-1 and TRBJ1-3, with a tentative D call TRBD1 (5 bases). The CDR3 runs 11 residues. V lost 6 bases, J lost 4 bases, and 7 bases lay in between. Germline CDR1 is SQVTM and CDR2 is ANQGSEA. This CDR3 reads CSVAGGNTIYF. The CDR3 coding sequence is TGCAGCGTGGCAGGGGGAAACACCATATATTTT.

This clonotype was recorded at least ten times. This chain uses TRBV12-3 or TRBV12-4 with TRBJ2-1, with D unclear. Trimming stripped 0 bases from V and 10 bases from J, with 7 bases between. This CDR3 comprises 12 residues. CDR3 DNA sequence: TGTGCCAGCAGTTTAGCTCCAACGGAGCAGTTCTTC. This gives the protein CASSLAPTEQFF.

This clonotype was detected many times. The V and J genes are TRBV20-1 and TRBJ2-3, with D hard to call. The ends were cut back, 4 bases at V and 4 bases at J, with 9 bases in the middle. The CDR3 extends over 12 amino acids. Germline V CDR1 and CDR2: DFQATT, SNEGSKA (reference sequence). CDR3 DNA: TGCAGTGCTATCATGGGTTCAGATACGCAGTATTTT. Protein sequence: CSAIMGSDTQYF.

At least ten counts were recorded for this clonotype. This rearrangement joins TRBV12-3 or TRBV12-4 to TRBJ1-5; TRBD1 matches 8 bases. This CDR3 region has 14 residues. V lost 3 bases and J lost 6; bases outside the gene matches: 4. Here the CDR3 DNA reads TGTGCCAGCAGTTTGCGAGACAGGGGTCAGCCCCAGCATTTT. This gives the protein CASSLRDRGQPQHF.

A word on this clonotype: A much bigger clone sits one base away, suggesting this may be a read error. The chain carries TRBV11-2 and TRBJ2-7; tentatively, D is TRBD1 or TRBD2 (5 bases each). This CDR3 comprises 15 residues. CDR1 and CDR2 (germline): SGHAT, FQNNGV. The CDR3 spells CACSRDPLSSYEQYF. The CDR3, as DNA: TGTGCCTGCAGCCGGGACCCTTTGAGCTCCTACGAGCAGTACTTC.

This clonotype was seen repeatedly, ten times or more. CDR3 loop: CASSPGQNQPQHF. The CDR3 bases are TGTGCCAGCTCCCCGGGGCAGAATCAGCCCCAGCATTTT. V and J are TRBV2 and TRBJ1-5; perhaps TRBD1 as D (5 bases). V lost 8 bases and J 4 bases, leaving 12 bases between the germline ends. Germline V gene data show CDR1 as SNHLY and CDR2 as FYNNEI. The CDR3 loop spans 13 amino acids.

Note on this clonotype: Given a much more abundant clone one base away, this may be a read error. The chain joins TRBV4-2 to TRBJ2-7; weak D call: TRBD1 (6 bases). The CDR3 length is 16 residues. Germline V lookup: CDR1 LGHNA, CDR2 YNFKEQ. CDR3 nucleotide sequence: TGTGCCAGCAGCCAAGGTGTACTGGACAGCTCCTACGAGCAGTCCTTC. Translating it yields CASSQGVLDSSYEQSF.

This clonotype has at least ten counts. This chain connects TRBV7-6 to TRBJ1-1; 9 positions agree with TRBD1. This CDR3 comprises 15 residues. Germline CDR1 SGHVS, CDR2 FNYEAQ. The ends lost 5 bases at V and 5 bases at J; junction bases unmatched: 9. The CDR3 sequence is CASSRRDRDFTEAFF. The CDR3 coding sequence is TGTGCCAGCAGCCGCCGGGACAGGGATTTTACTGAAGCTTTCTTT.